One sample yielded the 9 T cell receptor beta chains listed below, sequenced in a study of Graves' ophthalmopathy and Graves' hyperthyroidism. From RNA, the CDR3 regions of TCR beta chains were amplified and sequenced. The library came from an HTBI-primed first-round RT-PCR and a second-round multiplex PCR. TCRdb re-derived calls from the multiplex PCR reads in MiXCR, one entry per CDR3 protein. The sample gives over a million distinct CDR3 sequences, about 38% of which show up once; 11% is in the top ten. Material for sequencing was peripheral blood or thyroid tissue (not recorded which). Source of these receptors: an adult man with Graves' hyperthyroidism.

This rearrangement joins TRBV10-1 to TRBJ2-5; TRBD2 matches at 8 bases. In germline, CDR1 is WNHNN, CDR2 SYGVQD (reference sequence). The CDR3 loop spans 15 amino acids. V shed 6 bases, J shed 4 bases, and the junction held 10 bases outside the gene matches. The CDR3 loop is CASSTAGANAETQYF. In nucleotides, the CDR3 is TGCGCCAGCAGCACAGCGGGGGCAAACGCAGAGACCCAGTACTTC.

The V gene is TRBV10-3, the J gene TRBJ2-7; 9 nucleotides agree with TRBD1. The CDR3 sequence is 13 residues long. CDR1 is ENHRY, CDR2 SYGVKD, per germline. J lost 3 bases, V lost 10 bases, and 7 bases had no gene match. The DNA for the CDR3 is TGTGCCACCGGGACAGGGCTCGACTACGAGCAGTACTTC. Translated, it gives CATGTGLDYEQYF.

The chain combines TRBV7-2 with TRBJ1-1; D may be TRBD1 (5 bases). Germline CDR1 reads SGHTA; CDR2 reads FQGNSA. The germline V and J ends were trimmed by 8 bases and 0 bases, with 16 bases remaining between them. The CDR3 is 15 residues long. The CDR3 sequence: CASRHGAVMNTEAFF. The CDR3, as DNA: TGTGCCAGCCGTCACGGGGCTGTAATGAACACTGAAGCTTTCTTT.

To note about this clonotype: In this CDR3 the conserved last residue, phenylalanine or tryptophan, is missing, so a read error is likely. It is unclear where the CDR3 begins or ends on the DNA, so no DNA is shown, and the CDR3 is as TCRdb lists it. The chain carries TRBV29-1 and TRBJ1-1. Germline CDR1 SQVTM, CDR2 ANQGSEA. The CDR3 comprises 8 residues, both ends counted. The CDR3: CSVGGQFS.

CDR3 DNA sequence: TGCAGCTTGACACTCAACACTGAAGCTTTCTTT. Amino acids: CSLTLNTEAFF. The chain combines TRBV29-1 with TRBJ1-1, with D uncertain. Germline V gene sequence: CDR1 SQVTM, CDR2 ANQGSEA. CDR3 length: 11 residues. Trimming stripped 8 bases from V and 2 bases from J, with 9 bases between.

The chain carries TRBV14 and TRBJ2-2; 8 bases are shared with TRBD2. CDR1 is SGHDN and CDR2 is FVKESK in the germline V gene. V shed 4 bases, J shed 3 bases, and the junction held 10 bases outside the gene matches. The CDR3 runs to 17 residues. CDR3 residues: CASSPGGSGGYTGELFF. The DNA of the CDR3 is TGTGCCAGCAGCCCGGGAGGGAGCGGGGGATACACCGGGGAGCTGTTTTTT.

The table lists this clonotype with a count of one. At one end, the junction sequence differs from germline, possibly due to a read error. The rearrangement joins TRBV19 to TRBJ2-7, with 8 nucleotides matching TRBD1. This CDR3 region has 14 residues. The germline V gene has CDR1 LNHDA and CDR2 SQIVND (reference sequence). The chain's CDR3 is CASSIAGGSDEQYF. The CDR3 DNA is TGTGCCAGTAGTATAGCAGGGGGCTCCGACGAGCAGTACTTC.

In its sample, this clonotype was seen once. The J gene is TRBJ2-7, the V gene TRBV20-1; D remains unclear. There are 12 residues in the CDR3. Germline assignment: CDR1 DFQATT and CDR2 SNEGSKA (reference sequence). V was trimmed by 5 bases and J by 3 bases, leaving 11 bases between them. The CDR3, as DNA: TGCAGTGCTTACCCGGGCGGCTACGAGCAGTACTTC. Translated: CSAYPGGYEQYF.

The table lists this clonotype with a few counts. CDR3 nucleotides: TGTGCCAGCAGTTTCACTAGCGGGGGGTACAATGAGCAGTTCTTC. Protein product: CASSFTSGGYNEQFF. This chain joins TRBV2 and TRBJ2-1, with 12 positions matching TRBD2. The ends lost 5 bases at V and 4 bases at J; junction bases unmatched: 3. The CDR3 spans 15 residues. Germline V gene data show CDR1 as SNHLY and CDR2 as FYNNEI.